This T cell receptor (beta chain) was obtained from a study of T cell responses to AZD1222 COVID-19 vaccine. About the research overall: Second-dose recipients at about 4 or about 12 weeks were treated as one pooled group.

Between the trimmed V and J ends, which lost 2 bases and 4 bases, there was a span of 12 bases. This CDR3 region has 15 residues. Germline V gene data show CDR1 as SEHNR and CDR2 as FQNEAQ (reference sequence). Clones were read by immunoSEQ multiplex PCR, and TCRdb kept only the in-frame ones, dropping some. The sample yields about 97,000 clones, 85% to 90% seen once. The source is an adult in good health. The chain carries TRBV7-9 and TRBJ1-3, with D uncertain. The material was peripheral blood, obtained on day 0 of AZD1222 vaccination. The CDR3 DNA is TGTGCCAGCAGCTTACGTAGCTTTGGGGGAAACACCATATATTTT. It encodes CASSLRSFGGNTIYF. The full variable domain, with the rest looked up from reference TRBV7-9 and TRBJ1-3, is DTGVSQNPRHKITKRGQNVTFRCDPISEHNRLYWYRQTLGQGPEFLTYFQNEAQLEKSRLLSDRFSAERPKGSFSTLEIQRTEQGDSAMYLCASSLRSFGGNTIYFGEGSWLTVV.